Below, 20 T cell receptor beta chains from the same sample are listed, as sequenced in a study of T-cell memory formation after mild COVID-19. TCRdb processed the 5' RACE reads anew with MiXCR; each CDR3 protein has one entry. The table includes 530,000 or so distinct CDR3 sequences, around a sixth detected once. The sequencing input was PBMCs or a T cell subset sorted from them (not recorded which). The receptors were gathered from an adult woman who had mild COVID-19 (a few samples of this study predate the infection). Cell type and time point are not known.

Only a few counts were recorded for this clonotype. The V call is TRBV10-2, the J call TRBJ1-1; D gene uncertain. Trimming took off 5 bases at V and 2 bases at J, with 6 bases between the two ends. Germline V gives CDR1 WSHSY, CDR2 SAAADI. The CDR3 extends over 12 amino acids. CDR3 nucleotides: TGCGCCAGCAGTAAATATAACACTGAAGCTTTCTTT. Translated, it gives CASSKYNTEAFF.

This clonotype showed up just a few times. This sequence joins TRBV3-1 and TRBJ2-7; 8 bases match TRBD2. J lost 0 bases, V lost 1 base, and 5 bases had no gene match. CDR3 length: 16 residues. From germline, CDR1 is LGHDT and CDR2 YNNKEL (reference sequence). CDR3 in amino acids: CASSQVLAGSSYEQYF. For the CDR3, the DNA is TGTGCCAGCAGCCAAGTTCTAGCGGGTAGCTCCTACGAGCAGTACTTC.

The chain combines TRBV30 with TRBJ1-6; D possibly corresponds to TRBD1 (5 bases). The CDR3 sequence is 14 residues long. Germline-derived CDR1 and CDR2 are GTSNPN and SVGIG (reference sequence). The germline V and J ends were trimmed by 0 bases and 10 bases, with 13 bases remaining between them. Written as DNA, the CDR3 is TGTGCCTGGAGTGTGGGGACTGTGAGGTCACCCCTCCACTTT. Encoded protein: CAWSVGTVRSPLHF.

The CDR3 DNA reads TGTGCCAGCAGTGCCAGGGTGTCCATCTCTGGAAACACCATATATTTT. This encodes CASSARVSISGNTIYF. This chain joins TRBV6-6 and TRBJ1-3; possible D gene TRBD1, 5 bases. The CDR3 runs 16 residues. Trimming left V 5 bases short and J 0 bases short, with 14 bases between. Germline V CDR1 and CDR2: MNHNY, SVGAGI (reference sequence).

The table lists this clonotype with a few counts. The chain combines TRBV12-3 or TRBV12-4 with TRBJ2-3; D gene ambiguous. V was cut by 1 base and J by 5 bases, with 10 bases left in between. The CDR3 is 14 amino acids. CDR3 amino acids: CASSLGLGLDTQYF. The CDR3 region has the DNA TGTGCCAGCAGTTTAGGGTTGGGCTTAGATACGCAGTATTTT.

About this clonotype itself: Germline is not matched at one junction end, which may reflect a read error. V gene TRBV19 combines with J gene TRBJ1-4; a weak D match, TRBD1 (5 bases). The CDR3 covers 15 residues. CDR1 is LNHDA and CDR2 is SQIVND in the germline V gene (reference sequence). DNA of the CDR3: TGTGCCAGCAGTAGGGACGCCCAATCGGAGGAAAAACTGTTTTTT. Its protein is CASSRDAQSEEKLFF.

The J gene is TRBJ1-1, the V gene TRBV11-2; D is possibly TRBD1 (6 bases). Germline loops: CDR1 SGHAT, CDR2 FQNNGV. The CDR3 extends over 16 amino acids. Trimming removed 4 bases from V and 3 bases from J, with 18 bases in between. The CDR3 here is CASSYSIRGSDTEAFF. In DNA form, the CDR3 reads TGTGCCAGCAGCTACTCAATCAGGGGATCGGACACTGAAGCTTTCTTT.

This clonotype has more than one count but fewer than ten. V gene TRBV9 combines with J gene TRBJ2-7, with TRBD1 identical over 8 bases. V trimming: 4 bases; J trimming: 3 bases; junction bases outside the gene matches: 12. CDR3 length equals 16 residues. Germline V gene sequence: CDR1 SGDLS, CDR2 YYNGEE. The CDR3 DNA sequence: TGTGCCAGCAGCTTAGGACAGGGAAAAGACTTCTACGAGCAGTACTTC. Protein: CASSLGQGKDFYEQYF.

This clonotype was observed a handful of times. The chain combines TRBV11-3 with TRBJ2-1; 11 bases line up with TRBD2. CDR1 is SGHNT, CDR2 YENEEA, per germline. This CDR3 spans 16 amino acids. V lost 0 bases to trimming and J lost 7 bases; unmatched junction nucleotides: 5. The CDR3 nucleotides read TGTGCCAGCAGCTTAGATCAACTAGCGGGAGTGAATGAGCAGTTCTTC. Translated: CASSLDQLAGVNEQFF.

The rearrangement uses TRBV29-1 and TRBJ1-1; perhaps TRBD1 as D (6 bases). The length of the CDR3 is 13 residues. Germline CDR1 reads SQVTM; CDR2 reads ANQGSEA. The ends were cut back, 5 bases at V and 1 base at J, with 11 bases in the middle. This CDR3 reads CSVLGGSNTEAFF. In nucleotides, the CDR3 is TGCAGCGTTTTAGGGGGTTCGAACACTGAAGCTTTCTTT. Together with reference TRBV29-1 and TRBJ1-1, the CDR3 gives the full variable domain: SAVISQKPSRDICQRGTSLTIQCQVDSQVTMMFWYRQQPGQSLTLIATANQGSEATYESGFVIDKFPISRPNLTFSTLTVSNMSPEDSSIYLCSVLGGSNTEAFFGQGTRLTVV.

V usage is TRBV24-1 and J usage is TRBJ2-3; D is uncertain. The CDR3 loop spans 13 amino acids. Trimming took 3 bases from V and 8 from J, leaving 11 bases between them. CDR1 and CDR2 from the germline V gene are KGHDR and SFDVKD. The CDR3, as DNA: TGTGCCACCAGTGATCCCTCGACCGTTACGCAGTATTTT. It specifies CATSDPSTVTQYF.

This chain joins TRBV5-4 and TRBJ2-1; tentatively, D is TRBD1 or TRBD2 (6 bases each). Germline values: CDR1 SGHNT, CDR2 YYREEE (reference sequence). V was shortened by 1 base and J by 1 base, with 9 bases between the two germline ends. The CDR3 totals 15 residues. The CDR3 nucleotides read TGTGCCAGCAGCTTGCGGGGGCCGTCCTACAATGAGCAGTTCTTC. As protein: CASSLRGPSYNEQFF.

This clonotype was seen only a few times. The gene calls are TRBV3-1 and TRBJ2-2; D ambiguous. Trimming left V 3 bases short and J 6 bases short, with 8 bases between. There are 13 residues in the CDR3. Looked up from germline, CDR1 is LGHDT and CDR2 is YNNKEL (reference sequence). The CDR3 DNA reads TGTGCCAGCAGCCACACTAACGCCGGGGAGCTGTTTTTT. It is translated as CASSHTNAGELFF.

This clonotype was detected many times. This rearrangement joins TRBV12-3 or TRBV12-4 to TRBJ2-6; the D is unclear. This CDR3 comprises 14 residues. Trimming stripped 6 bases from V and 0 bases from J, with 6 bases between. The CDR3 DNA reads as TGTGCCAGCAGCCCCCCCTCTGGGGCCAACGTCCTGACTTTC. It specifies CASSPPSGANVLTF.

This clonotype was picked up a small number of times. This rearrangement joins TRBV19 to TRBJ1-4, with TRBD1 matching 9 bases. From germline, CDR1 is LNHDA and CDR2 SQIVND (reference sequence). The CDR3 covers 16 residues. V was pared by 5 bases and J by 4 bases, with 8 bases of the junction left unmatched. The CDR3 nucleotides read TGTGCCAGTAGTTCCGTACAGGGGGCGATTAATGAAAAACTGTTTTTT. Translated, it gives CASSSVQGAINEKLFF.

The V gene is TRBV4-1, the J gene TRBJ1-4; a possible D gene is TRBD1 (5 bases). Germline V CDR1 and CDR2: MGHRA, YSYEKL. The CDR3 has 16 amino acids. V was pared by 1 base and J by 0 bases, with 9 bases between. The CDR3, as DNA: TGCGCCAGCAGCCAAGGGGGGTTTGCAACTAATGAAAAACTGTTTTTT. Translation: CASSQGGFATNEKLFF.

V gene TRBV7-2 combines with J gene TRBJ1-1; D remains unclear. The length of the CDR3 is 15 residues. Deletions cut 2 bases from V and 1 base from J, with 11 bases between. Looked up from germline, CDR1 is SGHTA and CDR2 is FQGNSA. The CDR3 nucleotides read TGTGCCAGCAGCTTAATAGCTACGAGGAACACTGAAGCTTTCTTT. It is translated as CASSLIATRNTEAFF. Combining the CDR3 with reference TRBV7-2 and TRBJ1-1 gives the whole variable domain GAGVSQSPSNKVTEKGKDVELRCDPISGHTALYWYRQSLGQGLEFLIYFQGNSAPDKSGLPSDRFSAERTGGSVSTLTIQRTQQEDSAVYLCASSLIATRNTEAFFGQGTRLTVV.

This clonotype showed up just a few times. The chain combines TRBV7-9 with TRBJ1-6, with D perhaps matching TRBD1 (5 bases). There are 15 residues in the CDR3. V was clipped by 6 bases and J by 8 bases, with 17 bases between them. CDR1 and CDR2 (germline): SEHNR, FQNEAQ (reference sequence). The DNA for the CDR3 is TGTGCCAGCAGTGACTCGGGGGGGAGGCATTCACCCCTCCACTTT. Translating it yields CASSDSGGRHSPLHF.

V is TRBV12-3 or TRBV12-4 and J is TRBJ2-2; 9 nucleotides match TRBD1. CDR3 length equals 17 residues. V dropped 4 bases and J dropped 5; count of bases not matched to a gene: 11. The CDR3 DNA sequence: TGTGCCAGCAGTTCGCATTACAGGGGGCGCTGGACCGGGGAGCTGTTTTTT. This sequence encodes CASSSHYRGRWTGELFF.

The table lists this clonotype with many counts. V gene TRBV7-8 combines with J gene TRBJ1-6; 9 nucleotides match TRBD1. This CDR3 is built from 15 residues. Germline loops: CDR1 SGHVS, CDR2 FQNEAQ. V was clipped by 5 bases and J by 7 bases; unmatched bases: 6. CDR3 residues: CASSPRTGVNSPLHF. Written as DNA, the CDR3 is TGTGCCAGCAGCCCCAGGACAGGGGTCAATTCACCCCTCCACTTT.